This TCR beta chain was profiled in a study of regulatory T cells in long-lasting Graves disease. Documented time point: newly diagnosed GD, antithyroid drugs for less than 3 months. The TCR library was prepared using RNA isolated from PBMCs. TCR beta libraries were built with iRepertoire HTBI primers and Arm-PCR of CDR3 regions. TCRdb re-analysed the multiplex PCR reads in MiXCR, keeping a single row per CDR3 protein. The sample records 350,000 to 550,000 distinct CDR3 sequences, under 15% being singletons. The sample holds many counts of this clonotype. The same specimen was also included in a second study, on T cells in Graves' hyperthyroidism and ophthalmopathy.

This receptor was obtained from a woman aged 30 to 39 with Graves disease. The specimen comprised peripheral blood mononuclear cells (PBMCs), sampled at new diagnosis, from a patient treated with antithyroid drugs.

The CDR3 sequence is CASSSGNSNQPQHF. In DNA, the CDR3 is TGTGCCAGCAGTTCGGGGAATAGCAATCAGCCCCAGCATTTT. V and J are TRBV6-5 and TRBJ1-5; D remains unclear. In germline, CDR1 is MNHEY, CDR2 SVGAGI. Between the trimmed V and J ends, which lost 4 bases and 0 bases, there was a span of 7 bases. The CDR3 extends over 14 amino acids.